This T cell receptor beta chain emerged from a study of T cell responses to AZD1222 COVID-19 vaccine. General study findings and limits: A mostly white British donor set with more females was recruited, and clonal diversity was possibly underestimated.

The CDR3 is made up of 15 amino acids. CDR1 is LGHDT, CDR2 YNNKEL, per germline (reference sequence). V trimming: 5 bases; J trimming: 3 bases; junction bases outside the gene matches: 7. Using immunoSEQ multiplex PCR, the repertoire was profiled, and TCRdb retains in-frame clones only, with some absent. The table records about 94,000 clones, roughly 85% of them present only once. This clone has just a few counts. Its antigen is currently unknown. This TCR derives from an adult who received the AZD1222 COVID-19 vaccine. V gene TRBV3-1 (or the pseudogene TRBV3-2) combines with J gene TRBJ1-2; 9 bases are a match to TRBD1. The material was peripheral blood, obtained 28 days after the second AZD1222 dose. Written as DNA, the CDR3 is TGTGCCAGCAGCAACGACGACAGGGGGTACTATGGCTACACCTTC. As protein: CASSNDDRGYYGYTF.